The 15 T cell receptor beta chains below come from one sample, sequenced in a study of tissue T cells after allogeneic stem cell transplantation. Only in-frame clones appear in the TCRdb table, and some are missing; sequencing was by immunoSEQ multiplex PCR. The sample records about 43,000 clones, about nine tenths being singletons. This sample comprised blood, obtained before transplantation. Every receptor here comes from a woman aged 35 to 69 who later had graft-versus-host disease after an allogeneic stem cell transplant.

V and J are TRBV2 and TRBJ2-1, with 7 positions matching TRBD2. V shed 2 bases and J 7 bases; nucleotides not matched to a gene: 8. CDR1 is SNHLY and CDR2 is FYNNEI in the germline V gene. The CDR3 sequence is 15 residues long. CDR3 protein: CASSEFGGRGNEQFF. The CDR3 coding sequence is TGTGCCAGCAGTGAATTTGGCGGGAGAGGGAATGAGCAGTTCTTC.

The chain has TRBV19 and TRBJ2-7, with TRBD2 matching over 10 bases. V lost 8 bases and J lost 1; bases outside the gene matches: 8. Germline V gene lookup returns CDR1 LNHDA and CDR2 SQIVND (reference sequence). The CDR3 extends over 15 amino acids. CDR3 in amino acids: CASGFTSGKSYEQYF. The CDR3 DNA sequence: TGTGCCAGTGGATTCACTAGCGGGAAGTCCTACGAGCAGTACTTC.

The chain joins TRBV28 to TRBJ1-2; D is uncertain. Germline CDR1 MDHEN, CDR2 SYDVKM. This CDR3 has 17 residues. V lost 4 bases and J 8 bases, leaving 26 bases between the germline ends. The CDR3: CASSSPPTGNSKKGYTF. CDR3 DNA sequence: TGTGCCAGCAGTTCCCCCCCCACCGGCAATTCCAAGAAAGGCTACACCTTC.

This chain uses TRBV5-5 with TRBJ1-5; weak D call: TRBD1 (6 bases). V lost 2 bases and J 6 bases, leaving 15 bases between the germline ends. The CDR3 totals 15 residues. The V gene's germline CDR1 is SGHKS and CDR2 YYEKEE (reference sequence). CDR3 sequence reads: CASSFSGEESQPQHF. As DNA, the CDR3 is TGTGCCAGCAGCTTTTCAGGGGAGGAAAGTCAGCCCCAGCATTTT.

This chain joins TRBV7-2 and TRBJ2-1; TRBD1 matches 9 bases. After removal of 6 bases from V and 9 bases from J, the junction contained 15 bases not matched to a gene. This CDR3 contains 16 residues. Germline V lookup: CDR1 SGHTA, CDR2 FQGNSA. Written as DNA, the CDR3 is TGTGCCAGCAGTCCCGTAACCGGGACAGGGTATGTTGAGCAGTTCTTC. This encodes CASSPVTGTGYVEQFF.

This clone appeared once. This chain's CDR3 is CASSEVWGGAREAFF. The DNA of the CDR3 is TGTGCCAGCAGTGAAGTCTGGGGGGGGGCCCGTGAAGCTTTCTTT. J is TRBJ1-1 and V is TRBV6-1; D might be TRBD1 (6 bases). The CDR3 length is 15 residues. Trimming pared 1 base from V and 7 bases from J, leaving 16 bases between. Germline V gives CDR1 MNHNS, CDR2 SASEGT.

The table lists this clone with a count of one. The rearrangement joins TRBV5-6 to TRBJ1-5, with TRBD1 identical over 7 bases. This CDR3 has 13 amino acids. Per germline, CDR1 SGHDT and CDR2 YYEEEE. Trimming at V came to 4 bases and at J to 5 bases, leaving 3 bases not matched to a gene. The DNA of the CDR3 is TGTGCCAGCAGCCAAGGGACAGATCAGCCCCAGCATTTT. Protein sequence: CASSQGTDQPQHF. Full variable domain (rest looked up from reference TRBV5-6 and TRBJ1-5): DAGVTQSPTHLIKTRGQQVTLRCSPKSGHDTVSWYQQALGQGPQFIFQYYEEEERQRGNFPDRFSGHQFPNYSSELNVNALLLGDSALYLCASSQGTDQPQHFGDGTRLSIL.

The CDR3 bases are TGCGCCAGCAGCCAACGATGGACAGGAGGCTCCTACGAGCAGTACTTC. Its translation: CASSQRWTGGSYEQYF. The genes are TRBV4-1 and TRBJ2-7; 7 positions agree with TRBD1. This CDR3 is 16 amino acids long. Germline CDR1 and CDR2: MGHRA and YSYEKL. V dropped 2 bases and J dropped 0; count of bases not matched to a gene: 7.

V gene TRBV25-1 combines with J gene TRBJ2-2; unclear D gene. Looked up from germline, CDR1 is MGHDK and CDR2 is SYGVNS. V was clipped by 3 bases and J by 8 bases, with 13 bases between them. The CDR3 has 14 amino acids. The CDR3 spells CASSDLISRGELFF. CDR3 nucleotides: TGTGCCAGCAGTGACCTCATTAGCAGAGGGGAGCTGTTTTTT.

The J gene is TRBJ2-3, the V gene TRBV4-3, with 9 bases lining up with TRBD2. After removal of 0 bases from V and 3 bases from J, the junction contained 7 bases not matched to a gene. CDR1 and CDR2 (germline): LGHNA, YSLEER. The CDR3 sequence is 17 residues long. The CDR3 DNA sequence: TGCGCCAGCAGCCAAGACCGTAGCGGGAGAGGTACAGATACGCAGTATTTT. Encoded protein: CASSQDRSGRGTDTQYF.

The CDR3 loop is CASRRTEHYGYTF. The CDR3 region has the DNA TGCGCCAGCAGGAGGACAGAACACTATGGCTACACCTTC. V usage is TRBV10-2 and J usage is TRBJ1-2, with TRBD1 as a possible D gene (6 bases). V was clipped by 6 bases and J by 3 bases, with 11 bases between them. Germline CDR1 WSHSY, CDR2 SAAADI. This CDR3 spans 13 amino acids.

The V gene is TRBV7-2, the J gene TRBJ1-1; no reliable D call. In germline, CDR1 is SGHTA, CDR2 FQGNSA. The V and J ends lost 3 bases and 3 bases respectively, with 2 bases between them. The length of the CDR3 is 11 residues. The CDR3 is CASSLDTEAFF. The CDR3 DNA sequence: TGTGCCAGCAGCTTGGACACTGAAGCTTTCTTT.

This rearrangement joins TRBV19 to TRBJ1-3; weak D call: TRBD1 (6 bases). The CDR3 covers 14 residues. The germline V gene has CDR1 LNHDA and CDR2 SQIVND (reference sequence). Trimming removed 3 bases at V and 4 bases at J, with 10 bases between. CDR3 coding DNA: TGTGCCAGTAGTATGGGGGCTCCAGGAAACACCATATATTTT. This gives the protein CASSMGAPGNTIYF.

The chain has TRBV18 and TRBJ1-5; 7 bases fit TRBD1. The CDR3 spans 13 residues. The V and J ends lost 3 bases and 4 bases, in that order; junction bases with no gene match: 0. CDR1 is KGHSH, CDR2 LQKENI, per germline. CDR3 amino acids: CASSPDRNQPQHF. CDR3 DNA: TGTGCCAGCTCACCGGACAGGAATCAGCCCCAGCATTTT.

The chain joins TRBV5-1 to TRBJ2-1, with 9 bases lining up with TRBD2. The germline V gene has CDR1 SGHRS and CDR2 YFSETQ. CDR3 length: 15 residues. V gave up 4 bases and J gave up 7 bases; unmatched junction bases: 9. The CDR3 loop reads CASSPIAGVGNEQFF. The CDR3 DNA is TGCGCCAGCAGCCCAATAGCGGGAGTCGGGAATGAGCAGTTCTTC.